This T cell receptor beta chain was sequenced for a study of T cells after posttransplantation cyclophosphamide (dated by TCRdb to 2016 to 2017). General notes on the study: Using TRB sequencing, the study followed how the T cell repertoire reconstituted after myeloablative bone marrow transplantation in which posttransplantation cyclophosphamide served as GVHD prophylaxis. Samples from some 33 PTCy-treated patients and 16 related bone marrow donors of those patients were subjected to antigen receptor sequencing. TRB sequencing was performed on blood from all 35 or so PTCy patients with 1-year posttransplant specimens. In 3 patients, TRB sequencing was also performed on up to roughly 3 more blood samples taken 2 to 5.2 years after transplant, and in a handful of patients, pretransplant blood was also TRB-sequenced. Public TRB sequences were queried against a database of over 3,000 sequences associated with responses to pathogens, tumor antigens, self-antigens and alloantigens. Because TRA and TRB clonality correlated tightly in 10 or so samples, later TCR analyses were limited to TRB.

Results the study describes overall, beyond this receptor: Donor-recipient similarity was low at 1-2 months but increased during the first year, and donor CD8+ memory clones often dominated later blood repertoires. The TRB repertoires of T cells infiltrating skin or GI tract showed only limited overlap with the TRB repertoires of T cells in blood. Across fewer than 50 patients, TRB clonality was highly associated with recipient CMV seropositivity and CMV reactivation, and diversity in PTCy patients was similar to diversity in CNI/methotrexate controls.

Reading from cysteine to phenylalanine, the CDR3 counts 14 amino acids. Only the CDR3 DNA stays, 42 bases, in frame from base 1. CDR1 is given as SGHTA and CDR2 as FQGTGA, both from the germline V gene. The germline V and J ends show losses of 8 bases and 5 bases respectively, and no gene match explains 8 bases of the junction. Of note for this clone: It lacks a known antigen. Base qualities were left out, and no much larger clone turns up one base away.

Sample treatment or condition, as interpreted from the label and publication: high-dose cyclophosphamide on days +3 and +4 as single-agent GVHD prophylaxis. Patients in the PTCy group got busulfan and fludarabine conditioning, a marrow graft from a related or unrelated donor, and cyclophosphamide on days +3 and +4. The PTCy-treated patients were drawn from a prospective, multi-institutional clinical trial. Peripheral blood and bone marrow mononuclear cells were isolated by Ficoll-Hypaque density centrifugation and cryopreserved. CD4+ and CD8+ T cells, including naive and memory subsets, were sorted by FACS using a FACSAria II. Genomic DNA was used for TRB sequencing, which was performed with the immunoSEQ assay at survey resolution or with the hsTCRB kit. In the paper's pipeline: The immunoSEQ software was used for initial read processing, and the LymphoSeq R package was used for repertoire analyses. Clonality was computed as 1 minus normalized Shannon entropy, and a Gini coefficient was also calculated for each TRB dataset. Phenotypes of unsorted samples were inferred by mapping TRB sequences from sorted subsets of the recipient or donor onto the same recipient's unsorted samples. TCRdb obtained this table from immuneACCESS and retained in-frame rearrangements with V and J assigned. These tables miss some clones; where compared with another copy, unresolved V genes account for less than half of the shortfall, and the remainder is unexplained. V and J calls and clone size are copied from that table; D and trimming were computed from the DNA. The sample has around 6,000 clones on record, approximately 84% of them singletons. The leading ten clones occupy around 26% of the sample.

Rearrangement joined TRBV7-3 to TRBJ2-1; 8 middle bases align to TRBD2. This TCR was recovered from a female patient aged 50-59 years who received an allogeneic stem cell transplant from a related donor, was CMV-positive, and had no GVHD. Following a transplant, some T lymphocytes may have been derived from the graft donor. Sequencing used CD8+ T cells sorted from PBMCs, obtained around 1,500 days after allogeneic stem cell transplant with posttransplant cyclophosphamide. The CDR3 region reads CASGWAGGDNEQFF. The nucleotide sequence reads as follows: TGTGCCAGCGGGTGGGCGGGAGGCGACAATGAGCAGTTCTTC.